These T cell receptor beta chains were read from a single sample in a study of PD-1 blockade in classical Hodgkin lymphoma. Method: immunoSEQ multiplex PCR; TCRdb's copy keeps in-frame clones and lacks some. The table has under 50,000 clones, just over 65% seen once; the top ten hold 3.1%. This sample comprised peripheral blood mononuclear cells (PBMCs), obtained before the fourth cycle of nivolumab. The receptor source for this set is a human donor with classical Hodgkin lymphoma. Both conserved end residues are part of each CDR3. A D gene is named only where the DNA matches it firmly.

d_call,v_call,j_call,cdr3_aa
TRBD1,TRBV15,TRBJ2-1,CATSVGTGPHNEQFF
TRBD1,TRBV5-1,TRBJ1-3,CASRPGTESGNTIYF
.,TRBV30,TRBJ1-6,CAWRITSRALHF
.,TRBV7-9,TRBJ2-5,CASSSGIQETQYF
TRBD1,TRBV14,TRBJ1-1,CASRRTGTMNTEAFF
TRBD1,TRBV6-1,TRBJ2-7,CASNTGGYEQYF
.,TRBV7-9,TRBJ1-2,CASSWPAAGEANYGYTF
TRBD1,TRBV28,TRBJ1-5,CASARTGGYRNQPQHF
.,TRBV9,TRBJ2-5,CASSAQGAETQYF
.,TRBV19,TRBJ2-1,CASEGWERNEQFF
TRBD2,TRBV19,TRBJ2-7,CASSIASGYEQYF
.,TRBV9,TRBJ2-5,CASSVGMVGIETQYF
.,TRBV19,TRBJ2-1,CASSMAGTSIPNEQFF
TRBD2,TRBV28,TRBJ2-3,CASSSGGPADTQYF
.,TRBV28,TRBJ2-7,CASARHGSSYEQYF
TRBD1,TRBV10-3,TRBJ1-2,CAITPDDRESYGYTF
TRBD2,TRBV9,TRBJ2-3,CASSVSAGGGKDTQYF
TRBD1,TRBV30,TRBJ1-5,CAWGTGNNQPQHF
.,TRBV18,TRBJ2-3,CASSIGVIGTDTQYF
.,TRBV28,TRBJ2-1,CASSVGVGLGSTREQFF
.,TRBV5-5,TRBJ2-1,CASSLEVYSYNEQFF
TRBD2,TRBV10-3,TRBJ2-7,CAISAGLAGLVGEQYF
.,TRBV6-5,TRBJ1-5,CASSEASPQHF
TRBD2,TRBV9,TRBJ2-5,CASSAGTIHGGTQYF
.,TRBV5-1,TRBJ1-1,CASSLEQGPMNTEAFF
.,TRBV6-5,TRBJ1-4,CASRDTKNEKLFF
.,TRBV5-1,TRBJ1-1,CASSPFGTGVNTEAFF
.,TRBV7-2,TRBJ2-6,CASSPEGTRRSGANVLTF
.,TRBV5-1,TRBJ2-7,CASSLGLIVSYEQYF
.,TRBV6-4,TRBJ2-5,CASSRERGETQYF
TRBD1,TRBV6-5,TRBJ1-2,CASSYTRTGGYGYTF
TRBD1,TRBV28,TRBJ2-5,CASGQGRETQYF
TRBD2,TRBV6-5,TRBJ2-7,CASSSGTRSEQYF